One sample yielded the 17 T cell receptor beta chains listed below, sequenced in a study of blood T cell repertoires in COVID-19. Produced via immunoSEQ multiplex PCR; TCRdb's table is partial and in-frame only. This repertoire shows about 210,000 clones, about four fifths found once; its top ten account for approximately 8%. The specimen was peripheral blood. The receptors originated from a woman between 50 and 59 years old with active or convalescent COVID-19.

This clone was counted a few times. The gene calls are TRBV2 and TRBJ2-7; the D gene is possibly TRBD1 (6 bases). Trimming removed 11 bases from V and 3 bases from J, with 17 bases in between. Germline V gene sequence: CDR1 SNHLY, CDR2 FYNNEI. The length of the CDR3 is 13 residues. The CDR3 nucleotides read TGTGCCGCTAGGACAGTCAACGACTACGAGCAGTACTTC. Its translation: CAARTVNDYEQYF. The whole variable domain, remainder taken from reference TRBV2 and TRBJ2-7, is EPEVTQTPSHQVTQMGQEVILRCVPISNHLYFYWYRQILGQKVEFLVSFYNNEISEKSEIFDDQFSVERPDGSNFTLKIRSTKLEDSAMYFCAARTVNDYEQYFGPGTRLTVT.

The J gene is TRBJ1-1, the V gene TRBV24-1, with D perhaps TRBD1 (5 bases). The CDR3 totals 16 residues. With 8 bases removed from V and 1 base from J, the gap between germline ends came to 19 bases. Per germline, CDR1 KGHDR and CDR2 SFDVKD. CDR3 in DNA: TGTGCCACCACGAGCGGGGACGTGGGGGAGAACACTGAAGCTTTCTTT. This translates into CATTSGDVGENTEAFF.

The rearrangement links TRBV9 to TRBJ1-1, with D hard to call. With 0 bases removed from V and 1 base from J, the gap between germline ends came to 13 bases. CDR3 length equals 16 residues. CDR1 is SGDLS and CDR2 is YYNGEE in the germline V gene. In DNA, the CDR3 is TGTGCCAGCAGCGTAGCGTCCGGTGGTGGGAACACTGAAGCTTTCTTT. Translated, it gives CASSVASGGGNTEAFF.

The chain joins TRBV10-1 to TRBJ1-1; 12 nucleotides agree with TRBD1. The length of the CDR3 is 13 residues. Germline CDR1 reads WNHNN; CDR2 reads SYGVQD (reference sequence). V lost 6 bases, J lost 7 bases, and 3 bases stayed unmatched. The CDR3 DNA is TGCGCCAGCAGCGGGACAGGGGGCCATGAAGCTTTCTTT. Protein: CASSGTGGHEAFF.

Comments on this clone: The sample holds other DNA sequences that translate to the same CDR3. The chain has TRBV12-3 or TRBV12-4 and TRBJ1-2, with 7 bases matching TRBD1. The CDR3 totals 13 residues. With 5 bases clipped from V and 8 bases from J, the junction kept 8 bases outside the gene matches. This CDR3 is CASSPDRVGGYTF. Here the CDR3 DNA reads TGTGCCAGCAGTCCCGACAGGGTGGGCGGCTACACCTTC.

The rearrangement joins TRBV27 to TRBJ2-3, with 7 bases fitting TRBD2. The CDR3 is made up of 16 amino acids. Germline loops: CDR1 MNHEY, CDR2 SMNVEV (reference sequence). V lost 1 base to trimming and J lost 1 base; unmatched junction nucleotides: 5. CDR3 sequence reads: CASSLLAGGGTDTQYF. The CDR3 DNA reads as TGTGCCAGCAGTTTATTAGCGGGCGGGGGCACAGATACGCAGTATTTT.

This rearrangement joins TRBV6-5 to TRBJ1-6, with D maybe TRBD1 (5 bases). V gave up 0 bases and J gave up 1 base, with 7 bases separating them. The CDR3 totals 16 residues. Germline V gene lookup returns CDR1 MNHEY and CDR2 SVGAGI. This CDR3 reads CASSYSGASYNSPLHF. The CDR3 DNA reads as TGTGCCAGCAGTTACTCAGGGGCGTCCTATAATTCACCCCTCCACTTT.

DNA for the CDR3: TGTGCCAGCAGCCAAGCGACAGGGGGATATGATGGCTACACCTTC. As protein: CASSQATGGYDGYTF. The chain couples TRBV3-1 (or the pseudogene TRBV3-2) to TRBJ1-2; 9 bases agree with TRBD1. Germline V gives CDR1 LGHDT, CDR2 YNNKEL (reference sequence). V gave up 1 base and J gave up 6 bases; unmatched junction bases: 6. CDR3 length equals 15 residues.

The CDR3 nucleotides read TGTGCCTGGAGTCCTTCTAGCGGGGGCCTCTACAATGAGCAGTTCTTC. Encoded protein: CAWSPSSGGLYNEQFF. The chain has TRBV30 and TRBJ2-1, with 10 bases matching TRBD2. CDR3 length equals 16 residues. CDR1 and CDR2 from the germline V gene are GTSNPN and SVGIG (reference sequence). Trimming cost V 2 bases and J 3 bases; bases outside gene matches: 7.

V is TRBV5-4 and J is TRBJ2-4, with a weak D call TRBD2 (5 bases). Germline CDR1 SGHNT, CDR2 YYREEE (reference sequence). The CDR3 loop spans 16 amino acids. The V end lost 0 bases, the J end lost 2 bases, and 12 bases lay between the germline ends. CDR3 protein: CASSLASPGTKNIQYF. The CDR3 coding sequence is TGTGCCAGCAGCTTGGCCTCTCCCGGGACCAAAAACATTCAGTACTTC.

This clone appeared a single time. J is TRBJ2-1 and V is TRBV9; a weak D match, TRBD1 (6 bases). V gave up 3 bases and J gave up 6 bases, with 10 bases separating them. The CDR3 extends over 13 amino acids. Germline loops: CDR1 SGDLS, CDR2 YYNGEE. The CDR3 DNA is TGTGCCAGCAGCGGGGGGCGCCCCAATGAGCAGTTCTTC. Its translation is CASSGGRPNEQFF.

This rearrangement joins TRBV27 to TRBJ2-1; possible D gene TRBD2, 6 bases. Germline CDR1 reads MNHEY; CDR2 reads SMNVEV (reference sequence). The V and J ends lost 3 bases and 0 bases respectively, with 12 bases between them. The CDR3 sequence is 16 residues long. The CDR3 DNA reads TGTGCCAGCAGTTTTAGGACTACCAACTCCTACAATGAGCAGTTCTTC. Its protein product is CASSFRTTNSYNEQFF.

DNA of the CDR3: TGCGCCAGCAGCTTGGATTCGGGGGGCCGCACCTTATACAATGAGCAGTTCTTC. Translation: CASSLDSGGRTLYNEQFF. The chain recombines TRBV5-1 with TRBJ2-1; a weak D match, TRBD2 (7 bases). Between the trimmed V and J ends, which lost 0 bases and 4 bases, there was a span of 20 bases. Germline lookup yields CDR1 SGHRS and CDR2 YFSETQ. This CDR3 is built from 18 residues.

The CDR3 sequence is CASSSPADGNYEQYF. The DNA of the CDR3 is TGTGCCAGCAGTTCACCAGCGGACGGGAACTACGAGCAGTACTTC. J is TRBJ2-7 and V is TRBV6-5, with D tentatively TRBD2 (5 bases). The germline V gene has CDR1 MNHEY and CDR2 SVGAGI. V was cut by 4 bases and J by 3 bases, with 16 bases left in between. The CDR3 is 15 residues long.

The chain uses TRBV7-7 and TRBJ2-3; 8 nucleotides agree with TRBD2. The CDR3 covers 14 residues. Trimming removed 5 bases from V and 10 bases from J; junction bases left unmatched: 11. Looked up from germline, CDR1 is SSHAT and CDR2 is FNYEAQ (reference sequence). Here the CDR3 DNA reads TGTGCCAGCAGCCCGGGGGGGGTCAATTCGGCGCAGTATTTT. As protein: CASSPGGVNSAQYF.

The J gene is TRBJ1-2, the V gene TRBV15; D unclear. In germline, CDR1 is LNHNV, CDR2 YYDKDF (reference sequence). CDR3 length equals 11 residues. V was cut by 3 bases and J by 13 bases, with 12 bases left in between. The CDR3 DNA sequence: TGTGCCACCAGCAGCCTCGGCCGGAGCACCTTC. It codes for CATSSLGRSTF. Full variable domain (outside the CDR3, taken from reference TRBV15 and TRBJ1-2): DAMVIQNPRYQVTQFGKPVTLSCSQTLNHNVMYWYQQKSSQAPKLLFHYYDKDFNNEADTPDNFQSRRPNTSFCFLDIRSPGLGDTAMYLCATSSLGRSTFGSGTRLTVV.

The rearrangement uses TRBV6-1 and TRBJ2-2; tentative D call: TRBD2 (7 bases). Germline CDR1 is MNHNS and CDR2 is SASEGT. CDR3 size: 18 residues. V was trimmed by 2 bases and J by 0 bases, leaving 16 bases between them. The CDR3 reads CASSELKGGIANTGELFF. The CDR3 nucleotides are TGTGCCAGCAGTGAACTCAAGGGGGGGATCGCGAACACCGGGGAGCTGTTTTTT.